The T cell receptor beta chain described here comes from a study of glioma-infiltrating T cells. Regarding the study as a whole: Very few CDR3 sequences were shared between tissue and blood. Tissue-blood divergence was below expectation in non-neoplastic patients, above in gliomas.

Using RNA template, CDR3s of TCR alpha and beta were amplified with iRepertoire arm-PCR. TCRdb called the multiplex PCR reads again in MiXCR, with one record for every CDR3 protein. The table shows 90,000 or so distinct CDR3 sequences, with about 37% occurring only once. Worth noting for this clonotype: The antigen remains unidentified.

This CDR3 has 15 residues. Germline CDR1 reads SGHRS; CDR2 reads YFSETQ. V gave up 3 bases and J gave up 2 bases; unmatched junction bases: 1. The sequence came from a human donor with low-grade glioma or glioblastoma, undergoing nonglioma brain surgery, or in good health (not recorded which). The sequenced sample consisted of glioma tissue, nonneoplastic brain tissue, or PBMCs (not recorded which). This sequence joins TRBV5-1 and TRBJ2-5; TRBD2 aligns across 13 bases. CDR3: CASSWGLAGQETQYF. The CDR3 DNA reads TGCGCCAGCAGCTGGGGACTAGCGGGACAAGAGACCCAGTACTTC.